This TCR beta chain comes out of a study of cytomegalovirus exposure and HLA in healthy donors. Study-wide results and limits: Across donors, presence/absence analyses took sequencing depth to be roughly uniform.

Primers for the PCR totalled 60 Vbeta and 13 Jbeta. Study processing details: Approximately 78 million unique TCR beta chains, roughly 11 million of them shared, were counted by a later analysis. TCRdb's copy holds only in-frame clones and misses some; the assay was immunoSEQ multiplex PCR. That table supplies the V and J calls and clone size; D and trimming were determined from the DNA. This table holds 150,000 to 200,000 clones, about an eighth found once. The CDR3 consists of 12 residues. The germline V gene encodes CDR1 SGHRS and CDR2 YFSETQ. Only a few counts were recorded for this clone. Antigen: not known. Its ends do not fully match the called genes, so a read error is possible.

The receptor was isolated from a man between 45 and 60 years old in good health and CMV-seropositive. Sequencing was done on a sample of PBMCs. The chain employs TRBV5-1 and TRBJ2-5; 8 positions match TRBD2. The CDR3 coding sequence is TGCGCCGGCAGAGGGACTAGAGAGACCCAGTACTTC. The encoded protein is CAGRGTRETQYF.